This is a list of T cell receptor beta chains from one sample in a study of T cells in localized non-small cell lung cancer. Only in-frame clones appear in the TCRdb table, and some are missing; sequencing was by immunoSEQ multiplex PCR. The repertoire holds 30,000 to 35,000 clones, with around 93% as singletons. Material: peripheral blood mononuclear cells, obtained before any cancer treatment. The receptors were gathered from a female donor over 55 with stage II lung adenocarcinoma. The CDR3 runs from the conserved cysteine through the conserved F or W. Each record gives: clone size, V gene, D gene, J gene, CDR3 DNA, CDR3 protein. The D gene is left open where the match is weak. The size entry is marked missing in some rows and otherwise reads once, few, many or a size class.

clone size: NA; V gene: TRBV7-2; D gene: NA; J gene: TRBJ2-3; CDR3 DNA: TGTGCCAGCAGCTTAGCAGGCCAGGGGGGGACAGATACGCAGTATTTT; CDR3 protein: CASSLAGQGGTDTQYF
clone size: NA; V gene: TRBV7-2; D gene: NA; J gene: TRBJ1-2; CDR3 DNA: TGTGCCAGCAGCTTAGACGACCGCTCCCACACCTTC; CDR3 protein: CASSLDDRSHTF
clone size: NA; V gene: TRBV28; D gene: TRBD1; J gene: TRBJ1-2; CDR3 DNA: TGTGCCAGCAGTTCGACAGGGGGCGGTGGCTACACCTTC; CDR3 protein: CASSSTGGGGYTF
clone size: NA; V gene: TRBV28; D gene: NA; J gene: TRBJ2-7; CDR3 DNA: TGTGCCAGCAGTTCATTCGGGAGTTACGAGCAGTACTTC; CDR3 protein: CASSSFGSYEQYF
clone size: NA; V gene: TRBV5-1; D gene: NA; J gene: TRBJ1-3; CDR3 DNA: TGCGCCAGCAGCTTGTTACAGTCTGGAAACACCATATATTTT; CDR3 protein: CASSLLQSGNTIYF
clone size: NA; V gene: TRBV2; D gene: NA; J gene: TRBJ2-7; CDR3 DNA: TGTGCCAGCAGTGTTAACAGGGCAGACGAGCAGTACTTC; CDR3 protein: CASSVNRADEQYF
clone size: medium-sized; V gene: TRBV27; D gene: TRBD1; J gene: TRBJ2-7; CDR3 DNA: TGTGCCAGCAGTGGACAGGCTGGAGCCTACGAGCAGTACTTC; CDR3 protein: CASSGQAGAYEQYF
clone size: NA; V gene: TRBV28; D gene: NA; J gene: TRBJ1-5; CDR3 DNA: TGTGCCAGCAGGTCCTTGAATCAGCCCCAGCATTTT; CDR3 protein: CASRSLNQPQHF
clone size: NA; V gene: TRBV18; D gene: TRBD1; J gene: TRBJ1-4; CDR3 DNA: TGTGCCAGCTCACCGGACAGGGGGCGAAGGGAAAAACTGTTTTTT; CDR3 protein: CASSPDRGRREKLFF
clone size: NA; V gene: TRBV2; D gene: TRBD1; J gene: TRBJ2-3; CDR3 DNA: TGTGCCAGCAGAGAGACAGGGATAGGCACAGATACGCAGTATTTT; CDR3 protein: CASRETGIGTDTQYF
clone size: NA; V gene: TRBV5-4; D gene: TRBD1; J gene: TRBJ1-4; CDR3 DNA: TGTGCCAGCAGCTTACAGGGGGCGGGGGAAAAACTGTTTTTT; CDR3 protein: CASSLQGAGEKLFF
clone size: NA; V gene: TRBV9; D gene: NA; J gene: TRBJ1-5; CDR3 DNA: TGTGCCAGCAGCGTAGATATGGGGGATAACAATCAGCCCCAGCATTTT; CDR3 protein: CASSVDMGDNNQPQHF
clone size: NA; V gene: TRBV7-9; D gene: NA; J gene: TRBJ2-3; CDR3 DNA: TGTGCCAGCAGCATACAGGGAGGTGGAGATACGCAGTATTTT; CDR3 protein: CASSIQGGGDTQYF
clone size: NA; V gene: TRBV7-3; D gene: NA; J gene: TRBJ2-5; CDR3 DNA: TGTGCCAGCAGCCCCAAGGGGAGTGTACAGACCCAGTACTTC; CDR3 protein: CASSPKGSVQTQYF
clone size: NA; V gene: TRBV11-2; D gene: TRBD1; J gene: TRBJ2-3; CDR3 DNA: TGTGCCAGCAGCGTGACAGGGGCCCAAGATACGCAGTATTTT; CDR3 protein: CASSVTGAQDTQYF
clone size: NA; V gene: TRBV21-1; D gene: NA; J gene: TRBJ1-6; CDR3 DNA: TGTGCCAGCAGCGGGAGGCGGGCTAGCTATAATTCACCCCTCCACTTT; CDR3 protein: CASSGRRASYNSPLHF
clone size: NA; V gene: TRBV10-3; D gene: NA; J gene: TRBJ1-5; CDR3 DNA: TGTGCCACCGCGGGGACCAATCAGCCCCAGCATTTT; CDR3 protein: CATAGTNQPQHF